The present TCR beta chain was sequenced within a study of vaccination effects on CD4 cells after COVID-19. General study results and limits: Late post-vaccination, clones induced by infection and those induced by vaccine underwent marked clonal contraction. Convalescents' post-vaccine spike-reactive clones were mainly new, vaccine-induced.

This clone was counted once. Its antigen is unknown. V was pared by 1 base and J by 7 bases, with 17 bases between. CDR1 is MGHRA and CDR2 is YSYEKL in the germline V gene. The CDR3 totals 17 residues. Viral peptide pools were used in the ViraFEST assay to expand antigen-specific CD4+ T cells, and sequencing came afterward. CD4+ T cell isolation took place after approximately 11 days of culture. Documented for the person is a PCR-confirmed SARS-CoV-2 infection occurring between March and December 2020. Culturing of around 1.9 million PBMC per well took place with roughly 10 IU/ml IL-2 and about 10 ug/ml peptides. Half the medium was replaced with IL-2 medium on days 3 and 7. The repertoire was sequenced with immunoSEQ multiplex PCR; TCRdb's copy has only in-frame clones and lacks some. The sample holds roughly 24,000 clones, approximately 76% seen once.

Sequenced material: CD4+ T cells from PBMCs cultured with SARS-CoV-2 spike peptides, taken before COVID-19 vaccination. V and J are TRBV4-1 and TRBJ1-6, with a weak D call TRBD1 (6 bases). The clonotype originates from a human donor who had a prior SARS-CoV-2 infection. DNA for the CDR3: TGCGCCAGCAGCCAAGGGGGGGCCCGGGGGTGGAATTCACCCCTCCACTTT. As protein: CASSQGGARGWNSPLHF.